Following are 21 T cell receptor beta chains from one sample sequenced in a study of T-cell memory formation after mild COVID-19. TCRdb re-called the 5' RACE reads through MiXCR, storing one row per CDR3 protein. The repertoire holds approximately 250,000 distinct CDR3 sequences, with around 17% as singletons. Sequenced: PBMCs or a T cell subset sorted from them (not recorded which). The receptor source for this set is a man between 18 and 35 years old who had mild COVID-19 (a few samples of this study predate the infection). Cell type and time point are not known.

The genes are TRBV24-1 and TRBJ2-7, with TRBD1 identical over 7 bases. In germline, CDR1 is KGHDR, CDR2 SFDVKD. V shed 8 bases and J 4 bases; nucleotides not matched to a gene: 7. The CDR3 covers 13 residues. The CDR3 protein is CATIDRAVYEQYV. The CDR3 DNA reads TGTGCCACCATTGACAGGGCAGTATACGAGCAGTACGTC.

This clonotype was found many times. The chain is built from TRBV29-1 and TRBJ1-1; D remains ambiguous. The CDR3 contains 12 residues. Germline CDR1 is SQVTM and CDR2 is ANQGSEA. Trimming shortened V by 6 bases and J by 0 bases, and 8 bases separated the two germline ends. The CDR3 here is CSVRPMNTEAFF. In DNA, the CDR3 is TGCAGCGTCCGACCCATGAACACTGAAGCTTTCTTT. The whole variable domain, remainder taken from reference TRBV29-1 and TRBJ1-1, is SAVISQKPSRDICQRGTSLTIQCQVDSQVTMMFWYRQQPGQSLTLIATANQGSEATYESGFVIDKFPISRPNLTFSTLTVSNMSPEDSSIYLCSVRPMNTEAFFGQGTRLTVV.

V is TRBV30 and J is TRBJ1-6; the match to TRBD1 covers 10 bases. The CDR3 is made up of 16 amino acids. Germline V gene lookup returns CDR1 GTSNPN and CDR2 SVGIG (reference sequence). Germline trimming cut 2 bases from V and 8 bases from J; bases unmatched to any gene: 9. The CDR3 nucleotides read TGTGCCTGGAGTTTCCGATCTGACAGGGGGCATTCACCCCTCCACTTT. This translates into CAWSFRSDRGHSPLHF.

This clonotype has ten or more counts. This chain joins TRBV7-2 and TRBJ2-5, with 8 nucleotides matching TRBD2. The germline gives CDR1 SGHTA, CDR2 FQGNSA. Germline trimming cut 1 base from V and 4 bases from J; bases unmatched to any gene: 14. This CDR3 region has 18 residues. The CDR3 bases are TGTGCCAGCAGCTTAGTTGTTTCAATCAGCGCGGGGGGAGAGACCCAGTACTTC. Its translation: CASSLVVSISAGGETQYF.

J is TRBJ2-7 and V is TRBV29-1; D might be TRBD1 (6 bases). The V gene's germline CDR1 is SQVTM and CDR2 ANQGSEA. Trimming stripped 4 bases from V and 5 bases from J, with 15 bases between. The CDR3 is made up of 13 amino acids. CDR3 nucleotide sequence: TGCAGCGTTGGAAAAACAGGGAGCGACGAGCAGTACTTC. Protein sequence: CSVGKTGSDEQYF.

This chain connects TRBV12-3 or TRBV12-4 to TRBJ2-3; possibly TRBD1 for D (6 bases). V was clipped by 5 bases and J by 11 bases, with 11 bases between them. The CDR3 consists of 11 residues. This CDR3 is CASSALGQQYF. DNA of the CDR3: TGTGCCAGCAGTGCCCTGGGACAGCAGTATTTT.

The rearrangement links TRBV12-3 or TRBV12-4 to TRBJ2-3, with D maybe TRBD2 (6 bases). The CDR3 has 17 residues. The V end was cut by 2 bases, the J end by 2 bases, with 17 bases between. The CDR3: CASSLRFRGLDTDTQYF. DNA of the CDR3: TGTGCCAGCAGTTTACGGTTCCGGGGGTTAGACACAGATACGCAGTATTTT.

This clonotype appeared a single time. V and J are TRBV6-2 or TRBV6-3 and TRBJ2-1; D call uncertain. The CDR3 is 11 residues long. Germline V CDR1 and CDR2: MNHEY, SVGEGT. V gave up 4 bases and J gave up 12 bases, with 10 bases separating them. CDR3 DNA: TGTGCCAGCAGTTCCGCGGTCGGGCAGTTCTTC. It yields the protein CASSSAVGQFF.

This clonotype was observed a handful of times. This chain links TRBV6-2 or TRBV6-3 with TRBJ1-1; D might be TRBD1 (5 bases). The V and J ends lost 7 bases and 4 bases respectively, with 13 bases between them. Germline CDR1 MNHEY, CDR2 SVGEGT. This CDR3 is built from 13 residues. Here the CDR3 DNA reads TGTGCCAGCACCCCGAGGGGACTCACTGAAGCTTTCTTT. Amino acid sequence: CASTPRGLTEAFF.

This clonotype occurred a few times. The chain has TRBV29-1 and TRBJ1-1; no clear D. The CDR3 consists of 13 residues. Germline lookup yields CDR1 SQVTM and CDR2 ANQGSEA. Trimming removed 4 bases at V and 1 base at J, with 10 bases between. The CDR3 spells CSVAGRGNTEAFF. CDR3 DNA sequence: TGCAGCGTTGCTGGGCGGGGGAACACTGAAGCTTTCTTT. The variable domain in full, completed from reference TRBV29-1 and TRBJ1-1, reads SAVISQKPSRDICQRGTSLTIQCQVDSQVTMMFWYRQQPGQSLTLIATANQGSEATYESGFVIDKFPISRPNLTFSTLTVSNMSPEDSSIYLCSVAGRGNTEAFFGQGTRLTVV.

This clonotype is a singleton in its sample. One junction end does not reproduce the germline sequence, and a read error may be involved. The CDR3 sequence is CASQGQPNYSYTF. The CDR3, as DNA: TGTGCCAGCCAGGGACAGCCGAACTATAGCTACACCTTC. The J gene is TRBJ1-2, the V gene TRBV2, with TRBD1 identical over 7 bases. CDR1 and CDR2 from the germline V gene are SNHLY and FYNNEI. The CDR3 totals 13 residues.

This clonotype was seen only a few times. The genes are TRBV4-3 and TRBJ2-7; no firm D call. Per germline, CDR1 LGHNA and CDR2 YSLEER. The V end was cut by 0 bases, the J end by 11 bases, with 20 bases between. This CDR3 has 15 amino acids. As DNA, the CDR3 is TGCGCCAGCAGCCAAGAAACGAACTCGGCCCTTGAGAAGTACTTC. This codes for CASSQETNSALEKYF.

This chain uses TRBV5-1 with TRBJ1-2; D not resolved. The germline CDR1 and CDR2 sequences are SGHRS and YFSETQ. The CDR3 contains 13 residues. V was cut by 0 bases and J by 4 bases, with 7 bases left in between. CDR3 loop: CASSLDGPYGYTF. The CDR3 nucleotides are TGCGCCAGCAGCTTGGACGGCCCCTATGGCTACACCTTC.

The chain employs TRBV29-1 and TRBJ2-3; no definite D call. The germline V gene encodes CDR1 SQVTM and CDR2 ANQGSEA. The CDR3 length is 13 residues. V dropped 4 bases and J dropped 5 bases, with 13 bases sitting between them. The DNA for the CDR3 is TGCAGCGTTGTAGACTCAAACATAGATACGCAGTATTTT. Its translation: CSVVDSNIDTQYF.

This clonotype was counted between two and nine times. J is TRBJ1-6 and V is TRBV15; no definite D call. Germline CDR1 LNHNV, CDR2 YYDKDF (reference sequence). Trimming left V 2 bases short and J 8 bases short, with 7 bases between. There are 13 residues in the CDR3. The CDR3 loop reads CATSRMPDSPLHF. In DNA, the CDR3 is TGTGCCACCAGCAGAATGCCCGATTCACCCCTCCACTTT.

V gene TRBV28 combines with J gene TRBJ1-3; D not resolved. The CDR3 totals 14 residues. Trimming took 4 bases from V and 0 from J, leaving 7 bases between them. From germline, CDR1 is MDHEN and CDR2 SYDVKM. DNA of the CDR3: TGTGCCAGCAGTTCCGACGGCTCTGGAAACACCATATATTTT. Protein: CASSSDGSGNTIYF.

The sample holds a few counts of this clonotype. The genes are TRBV7-9 and TRBJ2-5, with D possibly matching TRBD1 (5 bases). CDR1 is SEHNR, CDR2 FQNEAQ, per germline (reference sequence). The CDR3 is 14 residues long. Trimming stripped 3 bases from V and 1 base from J, with 9 bases between. The DNA of the CDR3 is TGTGCCAGCAGCTTGGACACAACCCAAGAGACCCAGTACTTC. This encodes CASSLDTTQETQYF.

This chain connects TRBV4-1 to TRBJ2-2; 9 bases map to TRBD1. V trimming: 2 bases; J trimming: 8 bases; junction bases outside the gene matches: 6. In germline, CDR1 is MGHRA, CDR2 YSYEKL. There are 15 residues in the CDR3. CDR3 sequence (DNA): TGCGCCAGCAGCCAACCGGGACAGGGTAGGGGGGAGCTGTTTTTT. Its translation: CASSQPGQGRGELFF.

This clonotype was detected ten times or more. This rearrangement joins TRBV7-2 to TRBJ1-1, with 8 bases fitting TRBD1. The V gene end was trimmed by 3 bases and the J gene end by 7 bases; junction bases not matched to a gene: 10. Per germline, CDR1 SGHTA and CDR2 FQGNSA. This CDR3 is 15 amino acids long. The CDR3 loop reads CASSLTPGTGYEAFF. CDR3 sequence (DNA): TGTGCCAGCAGCTTGACCCCCGGGACAGGATATGAAGCTTTCTTT.

In this sample, this clonotype turned up many times. The V gene is TRBV5-1, the J gene TRBJ2-5; D is undetermined. This CDR3 contains 13 residues. Germline V CDR1 and CDR2: SGHRS, YFSETQ. V lost 0 bases to trimming and J lost 1 base, with 4 bases between them. The CDR3 DNA reads as TGCGCCAGCAGCTTGGGGACCCAAGAGACCCAGTACTTC. Translating gives CASSLGTQETQYF.

This clonotype has just one count. This chain links TRBV12-3 or TRBV12-4 with TRBJ1-1, with TRBD1 identical over 7 bases. This CDR3 contains 14 residues. Trimming took 5 bases from V and 7 from J; bases not matched to a gene: 10. The DNA of the CDR3 is TGTGCCAGCAGTCAACCCGGGACAGATAATGAAGCTTTCTTT. Its translation is CASSQPGTDNEAFF.